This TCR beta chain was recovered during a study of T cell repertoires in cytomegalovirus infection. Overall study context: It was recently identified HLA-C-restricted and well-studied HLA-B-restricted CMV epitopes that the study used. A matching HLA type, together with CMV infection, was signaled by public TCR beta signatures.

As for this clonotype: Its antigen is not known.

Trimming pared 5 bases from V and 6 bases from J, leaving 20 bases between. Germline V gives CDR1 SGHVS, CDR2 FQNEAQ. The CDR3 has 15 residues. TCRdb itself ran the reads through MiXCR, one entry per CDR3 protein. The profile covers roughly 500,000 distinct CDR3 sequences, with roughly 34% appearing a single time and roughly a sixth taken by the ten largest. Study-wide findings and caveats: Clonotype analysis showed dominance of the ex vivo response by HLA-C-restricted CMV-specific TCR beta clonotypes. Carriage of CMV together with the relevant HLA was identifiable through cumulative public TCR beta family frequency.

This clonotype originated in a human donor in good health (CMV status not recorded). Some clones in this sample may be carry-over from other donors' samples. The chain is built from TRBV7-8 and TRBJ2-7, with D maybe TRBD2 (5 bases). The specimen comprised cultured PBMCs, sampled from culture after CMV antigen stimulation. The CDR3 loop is CASSPGVVAGLEQYF. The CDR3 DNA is TGTGCCAGCAGCCCCGGGGTTGTGGCGGGTCTCGAGCAGTACTTC.